This TCR beta chain was retrieved from a study of T cell repertoires in cytomegalovirus infection. MiXCR, run by TCRdb on the reads, gives a single entry per CDR3 protein. The sample consists of about half a million distinct CDR3 sequences, 42% of them appearing once. A word on this clonotype: What it recognizes is unknown.

Germline-derived CDR1 and CDR2 are MGHRA and YSYEKL. CDR3 length: 14 residues. Trimming shortened V by 4 bases and J by 6 bases, and 13 bases separated the two germline ends. This TCR came from a human donor in good health (CMV status not recorded). Some clones in this sample may be carry-over from other donors' samples. Specimen: cultured PBMCs, collected from culture after CMV antigen stimulation. The V call is TRBV4-1, the J call TRBJ2-1, with D perhaps given as TRBD1 or TRBD2 (5 bases each). The CDR3 spells CASSPGSGLNEQFF. The CDR3 region has the DNA TGCGCCAGCAGCCCTGGTTCGGGGCTCAATGAGCAGTTCTTC.